One and the same sample provided the 20 T cell receptor beta chains below, sequenced in a study of low-dose radiotherapy and immunotherapy resistance in tumors. Time point: before trial treatment. Primers targeting TRAV and TRBV primed first-strand cDNA, covering alpha and beta chains. TCRs were amplified for 15 to 20 PCR cycles with a constant-region primer and V-primer adapter. TCRdb called the reads again in MiXCR, with one record for every CDR3 protein. The sample shows under 90,000 distinct CDR3 sequences, roughly a sixth of them seen only once. The sequenced sample was PBMCs, obtained before treatment. The receptors were gathered from a male donor with prostate cancer.

This clonotype appeared a few times. This chain links TRBV2 with TRBJ2-5; 7 bases are shared with TRBD1. This CDR3 region has 12 residues. Losses at the gene ends were 5 bases for V and 5 bases for J; bases not matched to a gene: 2. The germline V gene encodes CDR1 SNHLY and CDR2 FYNNEI. The DNA for the CDR3 is TGTGCCAGCAGTTCACAGGGGGAGACCCAGTACTTC. Translating it yields CASSSQGETQYF.

This clonotype was seen at least ten times. The chain has TRBV11-2 and TRBJ2-5; possible D gene TRBD2, 6 bases. In germline, CDR1 is SGHAT, CDR2 FQNNGV. CDR3 size: 17 residues. V was pared by 6 bases and J by 2 bases, with 22 bases between. This CDR3 is CASRYAPYRGSQETQYF. CDR3 bases: TGTGCCAGCAGATACGCGCCCTATCGGGGGTCACAAGAGACCCAGTACTTC.

This clonotype was seen repeatedly, ten times or more. The V and J genes are TRBV7-2 and TRBJ2-5; no reliable D call. The CDR3 has 16 amino acids. V shed 2 bases and J shed 6 bases, with 19 bases lying between them. Germline lookup yields CDR1 SGHTA and CDR2 FQGNSA. The CDR3 DNA reads as TGTGCCAGCAGCTTAAACGGCTACAGCGAGTTCCAGACCCAGTACTTC. As protein: CASSLNGYSEFQTQYF.

In its sample, this clonotype was seen many times. This chain uses TRBV7-9 with TRBJ2-2; D is uncertain. The CDR3 is 16 residues long. The germline CDR1 and CDR2 sequences are SEHNR and FQNEAQ (reference sequence). V was cut by 2 bases and J by 0 bases, with 10 bases left in between. CDR3 loop: CASSLLVTSNTGELFF. The CDR3 DNA is TGTGCCAGCAGCTTATTAGTTACATCGAACACCGGGGAGCTGTTTTTT.

This clonotype occurred many times. V and J are TRBV19 and TRBJ1-3; D is unclear. The germline V gene encodes CDR1 LNHDA and CDR2 SQIVND (reference sequence). Trimming stripped 5 bases from V and 0 bases from J, with 11 bases between. The CDR3 spans 15 residues. The CDR3 here is CASSSQRDSGNTIYF. The DNA for the CDR3 is TGTGCCAGTAGTTCCCAAAGGGACTCTGGAAACACCATATATTTT.

This clonotype has ten or more counts. V and J are TRBV3-1 and TRBJ1-2; TRBD1 matches at 7 bases. The germline V gene has CDR1 LGHDT and CDR2 YNNKEL (reference sequence). V gave up 4 bases and J gave up 8 bases; unmatched junction bases: 7. CDR3 length equals 13 residues. The CDR3 loop is CASSRGQVHGYTF. In DNA, the CDR3 is TGTGCCAGCAGCCGTGGACAGGTACACGGCTACACCTTC.

This clonotype was detected ten times or more. The CDR3 protein is CASGLNSNQPQHF. As DNA, the CDR3 is TGCGCCAGCGGTCTGAATAGCAATCAGCCCCAGCATTTT. This chain links TRBV10-2 with TRBJ1-5; D remains unclear. This CDR3 is 13 amino acids long. The V gene's germline CDR1 is WSHSY and CDR2 SAAADI. Trimming removed 8 bases from V and 0 bases from J, with 8 bases in between.

This clonotype was counted many times. This sequence joins TRBV7-2 and TRBJ1-5; D possibly corresponds to TRBD1 (5 bases). This CDR3 comprises 13 residues. V was pared by 3 bases and J by 7 bases, with 10 bases between. Looked up from germline, CDR1 is SGHTA and CDR2 is FQGNSA. The CDR3 DNA reads TGTGCCAGCAGCTTTTCTGGGGGACAGCCCCAGCATTTT. It encodes CASSFSGGQPQHF.

This clonotype was detected only a few times. V and J are TRBV20-1 and TRBJ2-3; no firm D call. Per germline, CDR1 DFQATT and CDR2 SNEGSKA (reference sequence). The V end was cut by 4 bases, the J end by 7 bases, with 21 bases between. There are 15 residues in the CDR3. The CDR3 DNA reads TGCAGTGCTAACTCATTTGCAGCCGCAACGAATACGCAGTATTTT. Its translation: CSANSFAAATNTQYF.

This clonotype was observed a handful of times. The chain employs TRBV3-1 and TRBJ2-7; unclear D gene. The CDR3 length is 15 residues. Looked up from germline, CDR1 is LGHDT and CDR2 is YNNKEL (reference sequence). The V end was cut by 1 base, the J end by 2 bases, with 12 bases between. CDR3 DNA sequence: TGTGCCAGCAGCCAAGCCCCAGGATCTACCTACGAGCAGTACTTC. Translation: CASSQAPGSTYEQYF.

As for this clonotype: A much more abundant neighbour one base away suggests this may be a read error. The chain recombines TRBV5-3 with TRBJ1-1; no reliable D call. TRBV5-3 is identified as an open reading frame with a role that is uncertain. This CDR3 spans 13 amino acids. Here the CDR3 reads CASSLEVGTEAFF. CDR3 nucleotide sequence: TGTGCCAGCAGCTTAGAAGTGGGCACTGAAGCTTTCTTT.

Notes on this clonotype: This may be a read error, as it is one base from a much larger clone. This chain connects TRBV29-1 to TRBJ2-2, with D perhaps matching TRBD2 (6 bases). This CDR3 has 15 residues. Per germline, CDR1 SQVTM and CDR2 ANQGSEA. The CDR3 here is CSVNPTGAGTRELFF. For the CDR3, the DNA is TGCAGCGTTAACCCGACGGGAGCGGGCACCAGGGAGCTGTTTTTT.

This clonotype was observed many times. The gene calls are TRBV5-6 and TRBJ2-1; D might be TRBD2 (7 bases). V was pared by 4 bases and J by 1 base, with 18 bases between. CDR1 and CDR2 from the germline V gene are SGHDT and YYEEEE. The CDR3 loop spans 17 amino acids. The CDR3 DNA reads as TGTGCCAGCAGCGGCGGAAGGGGGGGGAGGTCCTACAATGAGCAGTTCTTC. This translates into CASSGGRGGRSYNEQFF.

This clonotype appeared many times. This chain joins TRBV3-1 and TRBJ2-7, with D unresolved. V lost 2 bases, J lost 2 bases, and 4 bases lay in between. Germline V gene lookup returns CDR1 LGHDT and CDR2 YNNKEL (reference sequence). This CDR3 is built from 12 residues. Written as DNA, the CDR3 is TGTGCCAGCAGCCAATACCCCTACGAGCAGTACTTC. Protein sequence: CASSQYPYEQYF.

There are many counts of this clonotype. The chain couples TRBV5-1 to TRBJ2-2; D unresolved. This CDR3 has 14 residues. CDR1 SGHRS and CDR2 YFSETQ come from the germline V gene. Trimming stripped 0 bases from V and 4 bases from J, with 7 bases between. CDR3 amino acids: CASSLVQITGELFF. In DNA, the CDR3 is TGCGCCAGCAGCTTGGTTCAGATCACCGGGGAGCTGTTTTTT. The variable domain in full, completed from reference TRBV5-1 and TRBJ2-2, reads KAGVTQTPRYLIKTRGQQVTLSCSPISGHRSVSWYQQTPGQGLQFLFEYFSETQRNKGNFPGRFSGRQFSNSRSEMNVSTLELGDSALYLCASSLVQITGELFFGEGSRLTVL.

This clonotype came up many times. The chain combines TRBV10-3 with TRBJ1-6; D not certain. The CDR3 sequence is 18 residues long. Trimming shortened V by 0 bases and J by 9 bases, and 21 bases separated the two germline ends. Looked up from germline, CDR1 is ENHRY and CDR2 is SYGVKD. The CDR3 coding sequence is TGTGCCATCAGTGAGTCGGCGGTGGGGAACTACCGGGGTTCACCCCTCCACTTT. Translated: CAISESAVGNYRGSPLHF.

There are many counts of this clonotype. This chain joins TRBV7-9 and TRBJ2-1; the match to TRBD2 covers 7 bases. The CDR3 has 15 amino acids. With 7 bases clipped from V and 0 bases from J, the junction kept 6 bases outside the gene matches. Per the germline V gene, CDR1 is SEHNR and CDR2 is FQNEAQ (reference sequence). The CDR3, as DNA: TGTGCCAGCAACTTTGGGGGGGGCTCCTACAATGAGCAGTTCTTC. It yields the protein CASNFGGGSYNEQFF.

This clonotype was seen ten or more times. The gene calls are TRBV11-2 and TRBJ2-3, with D hard to call. Germline lookup yields CDR1 SGHAT and CDR2 FQNNGV. The V and J ends lost 3 bases and 4 bases respectively, with 5 bases between them. CDR3 size: 12 residues. CDR3 protein: CASSFGADTQYF. The CDR3 nucleotides are TGTGCCAGCAGCTTTGGCGCAGATACGCAGTATTTT.

This clonotype was counted many times. The J gene is TRBJ2-1, the V gene TRBV12-3 or TRBV12-4; 9 bases align to TRBD2. Germline trimming cut 3 bases from V and 12 bases from J; bases unmatched to any gene: 3. The CDR3 runs to 12 residues. CDR3 in amino acids: CASSFGRGGQFF. The CDR3, as DNA: TGTGCCAGCAGTTTCGGGCGGGGGGGGCAGTTCTTC.

The table lists this clonotype with many counts. The chain links TRBV7-3 to TRBJ2-3; D perhaps matches TRBD1 (6 bases). The CDR3 runs 14 residues. In germline, CDR1 is SGHTA, CDR2 FQGTGA. V dropped 5 bases and J dropped 2 bases, with 11 bases sitting between them. CDR3 loop: CASSLTGHTDTQYF. DNA for the CDR3: TGTGCCAGCAGCCTGACAGGACACACAGATACGCAGTATTTT.